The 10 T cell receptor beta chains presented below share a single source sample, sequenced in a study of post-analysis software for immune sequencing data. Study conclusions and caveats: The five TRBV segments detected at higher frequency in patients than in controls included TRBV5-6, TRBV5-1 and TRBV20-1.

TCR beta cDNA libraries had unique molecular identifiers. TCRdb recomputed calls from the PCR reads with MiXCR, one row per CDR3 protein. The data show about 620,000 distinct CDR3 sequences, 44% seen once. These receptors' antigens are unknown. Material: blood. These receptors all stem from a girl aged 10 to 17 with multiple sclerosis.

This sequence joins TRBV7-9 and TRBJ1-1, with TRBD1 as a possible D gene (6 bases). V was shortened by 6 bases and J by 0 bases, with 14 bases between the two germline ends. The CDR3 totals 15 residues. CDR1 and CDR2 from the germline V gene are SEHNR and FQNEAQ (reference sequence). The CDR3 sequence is CASSRIGGMNTEAFF. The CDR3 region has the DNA TGTGCCAGCAGTCGTATCGGGGGCATGAACACTGAAGCTTTCTTT.

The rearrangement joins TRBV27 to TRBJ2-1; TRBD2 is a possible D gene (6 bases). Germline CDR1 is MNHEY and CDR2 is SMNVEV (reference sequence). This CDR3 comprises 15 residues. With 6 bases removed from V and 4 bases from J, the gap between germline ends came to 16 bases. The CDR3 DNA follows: TGTGCCAGCAGCTCAGGGACTCCCGGGTACAATGAGCAGTTCTTC. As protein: CASSSGTPGYNEQFF.

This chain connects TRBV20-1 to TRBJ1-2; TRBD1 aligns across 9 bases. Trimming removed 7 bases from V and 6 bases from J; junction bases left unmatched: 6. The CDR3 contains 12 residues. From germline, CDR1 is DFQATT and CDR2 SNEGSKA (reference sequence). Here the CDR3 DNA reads TGCAGTGTTTGGAGGACAGGGGATGGCTACACCTTC. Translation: CSVWRTGDGYTF.

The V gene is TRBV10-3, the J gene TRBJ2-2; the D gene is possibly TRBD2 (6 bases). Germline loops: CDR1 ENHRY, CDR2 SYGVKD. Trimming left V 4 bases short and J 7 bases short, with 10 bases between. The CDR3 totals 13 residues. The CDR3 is CAISGGAGGELFF. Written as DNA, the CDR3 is TGTGCCATCAGTGGCGGGGCCGGCGGGGAGCTGTTTTTT.

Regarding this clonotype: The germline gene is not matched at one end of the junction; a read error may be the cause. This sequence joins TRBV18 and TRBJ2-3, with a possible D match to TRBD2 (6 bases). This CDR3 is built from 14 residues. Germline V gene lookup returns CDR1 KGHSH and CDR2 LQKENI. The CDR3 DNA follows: TGTGCCAGCCCACCACCGGCCGGGGGAGATACGCAGTATTTT. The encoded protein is CASPPPAGGDTQYF. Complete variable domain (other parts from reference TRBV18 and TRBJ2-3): NAGVMQNPRHLVRRRGQEARLRCSPMKGHSHVYWYRQLPEEGLKFMVYLQKENIIDESGMPKERFSAEFPKEGPSILRIQQVVRGDSAAYFCASPPPAGGDTQYFGPGTRLTVL.

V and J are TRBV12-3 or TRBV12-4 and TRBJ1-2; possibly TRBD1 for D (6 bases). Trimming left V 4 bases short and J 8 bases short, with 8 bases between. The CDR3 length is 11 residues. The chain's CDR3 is CASSYRAGYTF. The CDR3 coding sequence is TGTGCCAGCAGTTACAGGGCCGGCTACACCTTC.

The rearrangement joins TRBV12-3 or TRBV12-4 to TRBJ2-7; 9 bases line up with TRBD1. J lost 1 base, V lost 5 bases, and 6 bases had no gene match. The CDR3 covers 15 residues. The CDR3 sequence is CASSPRQGVSYEQYF. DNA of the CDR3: TGTGCCAGCAGTCCCCGACAGGGGGTATCCTACGAGCAGTACTTC.

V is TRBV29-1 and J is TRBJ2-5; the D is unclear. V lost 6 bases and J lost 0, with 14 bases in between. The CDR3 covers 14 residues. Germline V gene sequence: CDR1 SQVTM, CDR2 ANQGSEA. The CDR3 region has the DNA TGCAGCGTCCTCCGTGTTGGGGACCAAGAGACCCAGTACTTC. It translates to CSVLRVGDQETQYF.

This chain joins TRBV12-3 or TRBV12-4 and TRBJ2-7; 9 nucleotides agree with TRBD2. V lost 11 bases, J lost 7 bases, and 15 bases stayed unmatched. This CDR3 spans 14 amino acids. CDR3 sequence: CACETGTSRNEQYF. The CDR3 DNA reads TGTGCCTGCGAAACCGGGACTAGCAGAAATGAGCAGTACTTC.

CDR3 nucleotide sequence: TGTGCCAGCAGTTTAGGACTAGCGGGAGTGCGAGAGACCCAGTACTTC. This codes for CASSLGLAGVRETQYF. V is TRBV12-3 or TRBV12-4 and J is TRBJ2-5; 12 bases are shared with TRBD2. Trimming cost V 1 base and J 4 bases; bases outside gene matches: 4. The CDR3 has 16 amino acids.